This T cell receptor beta chain was obtained from a study of T cell repertoires in cytomegalovirus infection. The study's findings and limits: HLA-C-restricted CMV clonotypes gave the most frequent clonotype in two of eight donors. Cumulative frequency (of public TCR beta family members) identified carriers of CMV plus the relevant HLA.

This clonotype was seen a handful of times. Its antigen is still unknown. TCRdb re-analysed the reads in MiXCR, keeping a single row per CDR3 protein. The table has about 310,000 distinct CDR3 sequences, 15% to 20% seen once. The TCR comes from a human donor in good health (CMV status not recorded). Some clones in this sample may be carry-over from other donors' samples. The material sequenced was PBMCs.

Here the CDR3 reads CASSQAPGQANEQFF. DNA for the CDR3: TGCGCCAGCAGCCAAGCCCCAGGACAGGCCAATGAGCAGTTCTTC. This sequence joins TRBV4-3 and TRBJ2-1, with TRBD1 matching 7 bases. The CDR3 runs 15 residues. Germline trimming cut 1 base from V and 6 bases from J; bases unmatched to any gene: 6. CDR1 is LGHNA, CDR2 YSLEER, per germline.